The entry below describes one T cell receptor beta chain. What it binds is not known. The data were taken from a study of T-cell memory formation after mild COVID-19. Study as a whole: There were largely donor-specific TCR clusters.

TCRdb reanalysed the 5' RACE reads using MiXCR and keeps one entry per CDR3 protein. The repertoire holds roughly 180,000 distinct CDR3 sequences, with 15% to 20% as singletons. V was clipped by 7 bases and J by 4 bases; unmatched bases: 12. Germline V gives CDR1 MNHEY, CDR2 SVGAGI. The CDR3 spans 15 residues. General observations from the study: In second-wave clones peaking day 37, SARS-CoV-2 specificity remained unconfirmed. CD8+ contracting clones occupied EMRA, while CD4+ ones occupied mainly CM and EM.

The receptor was isolated from a young man who had mild COVID-19 (a few samples of this study predate the infection). Cell type and time point are not known. Sequencing was carried out using PBMCs or a T cell subset sorted from them (not recorded which). The rearrangement links TRBV6-5 to TRBJ1-2, with 7 nucleotides matching TRBD1. CDR3: CASTEIGGAPYGYTF. For the CDR3, the DNA is TGTGCCAGCACCGAGATAGGGGGCGCACCCTATGGCTACACCTTC.